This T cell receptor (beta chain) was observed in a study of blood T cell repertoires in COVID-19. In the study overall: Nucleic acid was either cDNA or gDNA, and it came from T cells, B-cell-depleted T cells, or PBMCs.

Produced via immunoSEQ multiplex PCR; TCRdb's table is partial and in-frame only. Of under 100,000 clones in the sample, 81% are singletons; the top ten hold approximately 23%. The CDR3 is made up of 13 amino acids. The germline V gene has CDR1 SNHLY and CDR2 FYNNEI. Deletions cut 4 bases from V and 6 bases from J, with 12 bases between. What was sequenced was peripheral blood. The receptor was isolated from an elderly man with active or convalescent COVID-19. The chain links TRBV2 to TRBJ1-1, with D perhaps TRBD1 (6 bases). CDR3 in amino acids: CASSVTGLAEAFF. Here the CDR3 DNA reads TGTGCCAGCAGTGTTACAGGGCTGGCTGAAGCTTTCTTT.